Presented here are 23 T cell receptor beta chains from one specimen sequenced in a study of T cell repertoires in cytomegalovirus infection. TCRdb reprocessed the reads with MiXCR, giving one entry per CDR3 protein. The sample has approximately 250,000 distinct CDR3 sequences; around 12% are singletons. Sequenced input: PBMCs. These receptors came from a human donor in good health (CMV status not recorded). Some clones in this sample may be carry-over from other donors' samples.

This clonotype was seen at least ten times. The chain has TRBV7-2 and TRBJ1-1; D not resolved. The CDR3 contains 13 residues. CDR1 is SGHTA and CDR2 is FQGNSA in the germline V gene. Deletions cut 2 bases from V and 5 bases from J, with 9 bases between. The CDR3 DNA reads TGTGCCAGCAGCTTACGGTGGGGAACTGAAGCTTTCTTT. Its protein product is CASSLRWGTEAFF.

This clonotype was seen a few times. This chain links TRBV20-1 with TRBJ1-1; 8 bases are a match to TRBD1. The J segment lost 5 bases and the V segment lost 0 bases, leaving 5 bases of the junction unmatched. The germline V gene encodes CDR1 DFQATT and CDR2 SNEGSKA (reference sequence). The CDR3 is 14 residues long. CDR3 protein: CSARDQGASTEAFF. As DNA, the CDR3 is TGCAGTGCTAGAGATCAGGGGGCGAGTACTGAAGCTTTCTTT.

Ten or more counts support this clonotype. The V and J genes are TRBV7-3 and TRBJ2-1, with 14 bases aligning to TRBD2. The CDR3 is made up of 16 amino acids. V trimming: 5 bases; J trimming: 6 bases; junction bases outside the gene matches: 6. Germline CDR1 reads SGHTA; CDR2 reads FQGTGA. The CDR3 loop reads CASSLGGTSGSNEQFF. The CDR3 DNA sequence: TGTGCCAGCAGCCTGGGGGGGACTAGCGGGAGCAATGAGCAGTTCTTC.

This clonotype came up many times. The V gene is TRBV6-2 or TRBV6-3, the J gene TRBJ2-5; D is unresolved. Germline V gene lookup returns CDR1 MNHEY and CDR2 SVGEGT. Trimming cost V 2 bases and J 8 bases, with 12 bases left between them. The CDR3 spans 13 residues. The CDR3 protein is CASSYNQEKTQYF. The CDR3, as DNA: TGTGCCAGCAGTTACAACCAGGAGAAAACCCAGTACTTC.

The chain couples TRBV2 to TRBJ1-5; the D gene is possibly TRBD1 (6 bases). This CDR3 comprises 14 residues. Germline CDR1 and CDR2: SNHLY and FYNNEI. V lost 2 bases, J lost 6 bases, and 11 bases lay in between. CDR3 loop: CASSENREAQPQHF. The CDR3 DNA reads as TGTGCCAGCAGTGAAAACAGGGAGGCTCAGCCCCAGCATTTT.

This clonotype has only a few counts. The CDR3 region has the DNA TGTGCCAGCAGCCACCCCCCGACACGGACCCAGTACTTC. Translation: CASSHPPTRTQYF. The chain is built from TRBV11-1 and TRBJ2-5; D uncertain. V lost 5 bases to trimming and J lost 7 bases, with 14 bases between them. The CDR3 sequence is 13 residues long. Germline V lookup: CDR1 SGHAT, CDR2 FQDESV (reference sequence).

This clonotype was counted at least ten times. The chain joins TRBV4-3 to TRBJ2-1, with 7 bases fitting TRBD2. The trim removed 1 base at V and 6 bases at J, leaving 9 bases unmatched. This CDR3 is built from 16 residues. CDR1 is LGHNA, CDR2 YSLEER, per germline. In nucleotides, the CDR3 is TGCGCCAGCAGCCAAGGGACCCTAGCGGTGTTCAATGAGCAGTTCTTC. This encodes CASSQGTLAVFNEQFF.

There are a few counts of this clonotype. The chain employs TRBV28 and TRBJ1-5; D is possibly TRBD1 (6 bases). This CDR3 comprises 14 residues. Germline V gene data show CDR1 as MDHEN and CDR2 as SYDVKM. Trimming pared 6 bases from V and 2 bases from J, leaving 11 bases between. This chain's CDR3 is CASRRGAGNQPQHF. In DNA, the CDR3 is TGTGCCAGCAGACGGGGGGCAGGCAATCAGCCCCAGCATTTT.

This clonotype has only a few counts. This chain links TRBV19 with TRBJ1-1; weak D call: TRBD1 (6 bases). The CDR3 is 14 residues long. V dropped 3 bases and J dropped 5 bases, with 13 bases sitting between them. Germline CDR1 reads LNHDA; CDR2 reads SQIVND (reference sequence). CDR3 DNA: TGTGCCAGTAGTATTACGGGGGCAGAGACTGAAGCTTTCTTT. Protein: CASSITGAETEAFF.

The genes are TRBV29-1 and TRBJ2-5; 9 bases are a match to TRBD1. The CDR3 length is 13 residues. Germline CDR1 and CDR2: SQVTM and ANQGSEA. The V segment lost 7 bases and the J segment 5 bases; nucleotides outside the gene matches: 8. CDR3 protein: CSAGQGSRETQYF. CDR3 nucleotide sequence: TGCAGCGCTGGACAGGGGTCAAGGGAGACCCAGTACTTC.

The table lists this clonotype with many counts. V gene TRBV7-2 combines with J gene TRBJ2-1, with D possibly being TRBD2 (6 bases). This CDR3 spans 16 amino acids. Germline CDR1 SGHTA, CDR2 FQGNSA. Trimming cost V 5 bases and J 6 bases, with 20 bases left between them. CDR3 in amino acids: CASSHTSPSAPNEQFF. The DNA for the CDR3 is TGTGCCAGCAGCCACACTAGCCCCTCGGCCCCCAATGAGCAGTTCTTC.

This clonotype was counted many times. The V and J genes are TRBV7-2 and TRBJ2-7; D perhaps matches TRBD2 (6 bases). Between the trimmed V and J ends, which lost 0 bases and 3 bases, there was a span of 15 bases. Germline CDR1 is SGHTA and CDR2 is FQGNSA. CDR3 length: 16 amino acids. Written as DNA, the CDR3 is TGTGCCAGCAGCTTAGCTAGCGGAGGGTCCCGCTACGAGCAGTACTTC. Its translation: CASSLASGGSRYEQYF.

This clonotype was seen at least ten times. The chain employs TRBV7-2 and TRBJ1-2, with TRBD1 as a possible D gene (5 bases). The CDR3 has 14 amino acids. V dropped 6 bases and J dropped 4 bases, with 15 bases sitting between them. CDR1 and CDR2 from the germline V gene are SGHTA and FQGNSA. This chain's CDR3 is CASRPGTTLYGYTF. For the CDR3, the DNA is TGTGCCAGCAGACCCGGGACGACTCTCTATGGCTACACCTTC.

This clonotype was observed at least ten times. The rearrangement links TRBV7-2 to TRBJ1-1; the D gene is possibly TRBD1 (6 bases). Trimming removed 1 base at V and 10 bases at J, with 13 bases between. The CDR3 spans 13 residues. Germline assignment: CDR1 SGHTA and CDR2 FQGNSA. CDR3 residues: CASSLVDSRGAFF. The CDR3 coding sequence is TGTGCCAGCAGCTTAGTGGACAGTCGTGGAGCTTTCTTT.

This clonotype was observed a handful of times. The J gene is TRBJ2-5, the V gene TRBV20-1; 11 bases fit TRBD1. J lost 4 bases, V lost 6 bases, and 4 bases had no gene match. The CDR3 consists of 13 residues. Germline CDR1 DFQATT, CDR2 SNEGSKA (reference sequence). The CDR3, as DNA: TGCAGTGCCCCGGACAGGGGGCCAGAGACCCAGTACTTC. Its protein product is CSAPDRGPETQYF.

This clonotype was seen many times. The CDR3 protein is CSAKPSGGGPNNEQFF. CDR3 sequence (DNA): TGCAGTGCAAAGCCTAGCGGGGGGGGACCTAATAATGAGCAGTTCTTC. This chain uses TRBV20-1 with TRBJ2-1, with TRBD2 matching over 12 bases. V shed 6 bases and J 7 bases; nucleotides not matched to a gene: 13. CDR3 length equals 16 residues. Germline CDR1 is DFQATT and CDR2 is SNEGSKA (reference sequence).

This clonotype was seen many times. V and J are TRBV7-2 and TRBJ2-1; no clear D. CDR1 SGHTA and CDR2 FQGNSA come from the germline V gene. This CDR3 comprises 14 residues. Trimming cost V 5 bases and J 14 bases, with 22 bases left between them. The CDR3 is CASSTNPGPMGKFF. The CDR3, as DNA: TGTGCCAGCAGCACCAATCCGGGCCCAATGGGAAAGTTCTTC.

The chain couples TRBV25-1 to TRBJ1-2; D is unresolved. CDR3 size: 13 residues. The germline gives CDR1 MGHDK, CDR2 SYGVNS. V was cut by 4 bases and J by 1 base, with 7 bases left in between. The CDR3 DNA reads TGTGCCAGCAGTGTTCAGGATAACTATGGCTACACCTTC. This sequence encodes CASSVQDNYGYTF.

A remark on this clonotype: A clone one base away is much larger, so this may be a read error. The genes are TRBV11-2 and TRBJ1-5, with TRBD1 as a possible D gene (6 bases). CDR3 size: 16 residues. Germline CDR1 SGHAT, CDR2 FQNNGV. CDR3 DNA: TGTGCCAGCAGGTTAGAGTTGGGGGGGCGAAATCAGCCCCAGCATTTT. Translating it yields CASRLELGGRNQPQHF.

The table lists this clonotype with a few counts. The chain is built from TRBV29-1 and TRBJ2-1; 8 bases align to TRBD1. The CDR3 is made up of 14 amino acids. After removal of 2 bases from V and 8 bases from J, the junction contained 8 bases not matched to a gene. The germline V gene encodes CDR1 SQVTM and CDR2 ANQGSEA. This chain's CDR3 is CSVEPGTGGDEQFF. The CDR3 bases are TGCAGCGTTGAACCCGGGACAGGAGGGGATGAGCAGTTCTTC.

This clonotype was detected ten times or more. The rearrangement uses TRBV6-2 or TRBV6-3 and TRBJ2-3; no firm D call. Trimming took off 6 bases at V and 2 bases at J, with 9 bases between the two ends. Germline CDR1 is MNHEY and CDR2 is SVGEGT. CDR3 length equals 13 residues. In DNA form, the CDR3 reads TGTGCCAGCAGAATCCGGAACACAGATACGCAGTATTTT. It specifies CASRIRNTDTQYF.

This clonotype has ten or more counts. The V gene is TRBV19, the J gene TRBJ2-6; tentative D call: TRBD1 (5 bases). In germline, CDR1 is LNHDA, CDR2 SQIVND (reference sequence). The CDR3 is 17 amino acids. The V and J ends lost 5 bases and 2 bases respectively, with 16 bases between them. CDR3 region: CASSDALQGPGANVLTF. Written as DNA, the CDR3 is TGTGCCAGTAGTGACGCCCTGCAGGGTCCTGGGGCCAACGTCCTGACTTTC.

This clonotype was seen a handful of times. The V gene is TRBV6-2 or TRBV6-3, the J gene TRBJ2-1; 7 nucleotides agree with TRBD1. The J segment lost 9 bases and the V segment lost 4 bases, leaving 9 bases of the junction unmatched. The CDR3 spans 14 residues. Germline loops: CDR1 MNHEY, CDR2 SVGEGT. CDR3 loop: CASSWETGMGEQFF. The CDR3 bases are TGTGCCAGCAGTTGGGAGACAGGGATGGGTGAGCAGTTCTTC.